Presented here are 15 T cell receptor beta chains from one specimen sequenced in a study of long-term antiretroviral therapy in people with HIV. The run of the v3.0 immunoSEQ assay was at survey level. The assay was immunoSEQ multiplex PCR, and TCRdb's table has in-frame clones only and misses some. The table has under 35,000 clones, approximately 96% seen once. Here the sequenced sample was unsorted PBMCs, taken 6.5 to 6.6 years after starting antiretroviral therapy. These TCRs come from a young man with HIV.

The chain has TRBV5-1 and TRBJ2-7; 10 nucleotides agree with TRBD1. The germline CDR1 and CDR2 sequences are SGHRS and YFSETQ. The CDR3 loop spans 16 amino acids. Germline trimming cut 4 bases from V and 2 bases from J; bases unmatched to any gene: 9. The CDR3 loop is CASSGDGTGEPYEQYF. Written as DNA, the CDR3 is TGCGCCAGCAGCGGGGACGGGACAGGGGAACCCTACGAGCAGTACTTC.

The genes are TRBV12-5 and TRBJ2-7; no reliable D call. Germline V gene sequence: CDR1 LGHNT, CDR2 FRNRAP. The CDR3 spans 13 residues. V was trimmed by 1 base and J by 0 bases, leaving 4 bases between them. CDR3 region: CASGLAPSYEQYF. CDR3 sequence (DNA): TGTGCTAGTGGTTTGGCCCCCTCCTACGAGCAGTACTTC.

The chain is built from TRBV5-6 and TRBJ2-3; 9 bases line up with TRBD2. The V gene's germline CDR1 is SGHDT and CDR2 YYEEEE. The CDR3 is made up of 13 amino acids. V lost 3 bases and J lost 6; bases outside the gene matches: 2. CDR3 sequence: CASSSSGVDTQYF. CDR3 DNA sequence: TGTGCCAGCAGCTCTAGCGGGGTTGATACGCAGTATTTT.

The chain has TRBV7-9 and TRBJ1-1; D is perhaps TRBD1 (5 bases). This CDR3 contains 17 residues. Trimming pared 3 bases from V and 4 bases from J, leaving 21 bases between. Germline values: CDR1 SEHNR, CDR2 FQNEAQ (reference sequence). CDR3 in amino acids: CASSFRRSGQGGTEAFF. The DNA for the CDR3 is TGTGCCAGCAGCTTTAGGAGGTCGGGGCAGGGCGGCACTGAAGCTTTCTTT.

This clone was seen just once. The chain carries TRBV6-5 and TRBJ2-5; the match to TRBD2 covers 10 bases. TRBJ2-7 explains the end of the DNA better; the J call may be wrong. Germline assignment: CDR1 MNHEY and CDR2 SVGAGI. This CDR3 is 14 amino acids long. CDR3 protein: CASSRTSGAYEQYF. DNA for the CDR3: TGTGCCAGCAGTCGCACTAGCGGGGCCTACGAGCAGTACTTC.

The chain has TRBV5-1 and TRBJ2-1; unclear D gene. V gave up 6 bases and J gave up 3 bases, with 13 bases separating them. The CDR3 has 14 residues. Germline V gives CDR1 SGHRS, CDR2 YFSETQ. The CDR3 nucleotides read TGCGCCAGCAACCCCTACCTAGACTACAATGAGCAGTTCTTC. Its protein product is CASNPYLDYNEQFF.

This chain's CDR3 is CASGLAGGPGELFF. CDR3 nucleotide sequence: TGTGCCAGCGGACTAGCGGGAGGTCCCGGGGAGCTGTTTTTT. The V gene is TRBV14, the J gene TRBJ2-2; 14 bases align to TRBD2. CDR3 length: 14 residues. CDR1 is SGHDN and CDR2 is FVKESK in the germline V gene. Trimming removed 8 bases from V and 6 bases from J; junction bases left unmatched: 2.

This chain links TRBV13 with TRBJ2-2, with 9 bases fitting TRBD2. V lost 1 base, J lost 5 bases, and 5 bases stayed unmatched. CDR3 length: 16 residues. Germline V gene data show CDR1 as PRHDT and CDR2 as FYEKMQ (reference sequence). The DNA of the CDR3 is TGTGCCAGCAGCTTAGTGGTAGCGGGAGAGACCGGGGAGCTGTTTTTT. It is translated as CASSLVVAGETGELFF.

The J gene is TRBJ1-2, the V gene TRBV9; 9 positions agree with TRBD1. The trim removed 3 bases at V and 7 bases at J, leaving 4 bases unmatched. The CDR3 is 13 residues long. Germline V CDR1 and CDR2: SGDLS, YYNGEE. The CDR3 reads CASSAGQGTGYTF. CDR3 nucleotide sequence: TGTGCCAGCAGCGCGGGACAGGGAACTGGCTACACCTTC.

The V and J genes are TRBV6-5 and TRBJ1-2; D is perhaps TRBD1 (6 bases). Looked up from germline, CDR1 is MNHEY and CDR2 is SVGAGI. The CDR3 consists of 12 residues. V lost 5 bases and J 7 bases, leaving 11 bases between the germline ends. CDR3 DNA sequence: TGTGCCAGCAGTGAACAGGGAGCTGGCTACACCTTC. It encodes CASSEQGAGYTF.

The CDR3 loop reads CASGQDDGELFF. The CDR3 coding sequence is TGTGCCAGCGGTCAGGACGACGGGGAGCTGTTTTTT. The V call is TRBV6-5, the J call TRBJ2-2; D not resolved. CDR3 length: 12 residues. Germline CDR1 reads MNHEY; CDR2 reads SVGAGI. The V end was cut by 8 bases, the J end by 7 bases, with 11 bases between.

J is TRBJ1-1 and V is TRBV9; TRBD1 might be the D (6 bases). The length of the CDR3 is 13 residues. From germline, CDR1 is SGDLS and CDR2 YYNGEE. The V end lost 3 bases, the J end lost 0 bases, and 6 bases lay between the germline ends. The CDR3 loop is CASSEGVNTEAFF. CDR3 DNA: TGTGCCAGCAGCGAGGGGGTGAACACTGAAGCTTTCTTT. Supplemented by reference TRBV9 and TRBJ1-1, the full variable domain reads DSGVTQTPKHLITATGQRVTLRCSPRSGDLSVYWYQQSLDQGLQFLIQYYNGEERAKGNILERFSAQQFPDLHSELNLSSLELGDSALYFCASSEGVNTEAFFGQGTRLTVV.

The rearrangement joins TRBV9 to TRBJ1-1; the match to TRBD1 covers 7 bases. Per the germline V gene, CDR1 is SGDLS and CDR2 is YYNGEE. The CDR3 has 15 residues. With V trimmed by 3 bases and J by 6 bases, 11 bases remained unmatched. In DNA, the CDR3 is TGTGCCAGCAGCGGGGTTCGACAGGGATTCGCTGAAGCTTTCTTT. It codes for CASSGVRQGFAEAFF.

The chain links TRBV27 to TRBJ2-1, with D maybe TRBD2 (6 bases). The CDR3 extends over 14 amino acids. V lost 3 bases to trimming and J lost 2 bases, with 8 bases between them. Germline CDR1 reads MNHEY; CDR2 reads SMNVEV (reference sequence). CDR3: CASSLGGTYNEQFF. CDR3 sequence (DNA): TGTGCCAGCAGTTTGGGGGGTACCTACAATGAGCAGTTCTTC.

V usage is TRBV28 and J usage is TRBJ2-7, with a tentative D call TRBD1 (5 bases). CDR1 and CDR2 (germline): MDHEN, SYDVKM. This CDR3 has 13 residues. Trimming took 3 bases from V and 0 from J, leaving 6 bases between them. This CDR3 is CASSFDSSYEQYF. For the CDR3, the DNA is TGTGCCAGCAGTTTCGACAGCTCCTACGAGCAGTACTTC.